This TCR beta chain is from a study of blood T cell repertoires in COVID-19. At the level of the study: Some COVID-19 samples were acute and others convalescent; all came from the United States, Italy and Spain.

As originally analysed: Amplification of reference gene primers provided the estimated nucleated cell counts. Generated by immunoSEQ multiplex PCR, the TCRdb table keeps only in-frame clones and is missing some. The D gene and trimming were derived from the DNA, and the V and J assignments and clone size from that table. The sample includes under 200,000 clones, about 80% of them seen just once. The V gene end was trimmed by 10 bases and the J gene end by 2 bases; junction bases not matched to a gene: 6. The CDR3 loop spans 14 amino acids. CDR1 is MDHEN, CDR2 SYDVKM, per germline. The sequence derives from a man between 65 and 79 years old who had recovered from COVID-19. Sequenced: peripheral blood. V is TRBV28 and J is TRBJ2-5; 11 bases line up with TRBD1. Written as DNA, the CDR3 is TGTGCCACCCGGGACAGGGGGTTTCAAGAGACCCAGTACTTC. Translating it yields CATRDRGFQETQYF.